This T cell receptor beta chain was documented in a study of regulatory T cells in long-lasting Graves disease. Relying on iRepertoire HTBI primers and Arm-PCR of CDR3 regions, the team built TCR beta libraries. MiXCR, applied by TCRdb to the multiplex PCR reads, yields one record per CDR3 protein. The sample shows about 440,000 distinct CDR3 sequences, just under 15% of them seen only once. V was clipped by 2 bases and J by 4 bases, with 12 bases between them. This CDR3 has 15 residues. Described time point: newly diagnosed GD, antithyroid drugs for less than 3 months. Making the TCR library involved RNA that had been extracted from PBMCs. This clonotype was counted at least ten times. The same sample was also studied in work on T cells in Graves' hyperthyroidism and ophthalmopathy.

Sequencing used peripheral blood mononuclear cells (PBMCs), obtained at new diagnosis, from a patient treated with antithyroid drugs. The chain carries TRBV12-3 or TRBV12-4 and TRBJ1-5; perhaps TRBD1 as D (6 bases). The TCR comes from a woman in her 30s with Graves disease. This CDR3 reads CASSLRQGINQPQHF. The CDR3, as DNA: TGTGCCAGCAGTTTAAGGCAGGGGATTAATCAGCCCCAGCATTTT.